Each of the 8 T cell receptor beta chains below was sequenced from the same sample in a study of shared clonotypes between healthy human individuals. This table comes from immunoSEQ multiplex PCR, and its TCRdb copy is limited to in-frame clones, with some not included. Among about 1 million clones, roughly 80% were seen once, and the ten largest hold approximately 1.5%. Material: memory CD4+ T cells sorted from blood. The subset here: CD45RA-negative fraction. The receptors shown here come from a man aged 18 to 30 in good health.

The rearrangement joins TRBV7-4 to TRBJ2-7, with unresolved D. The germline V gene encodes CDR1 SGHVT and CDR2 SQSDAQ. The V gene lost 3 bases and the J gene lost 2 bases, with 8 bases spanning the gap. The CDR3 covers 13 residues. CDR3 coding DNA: TGTGCCAGCAGCTTTCACTGGGCCTACGAGCAGTACTTC. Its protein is CASSFHWAYEQYF.

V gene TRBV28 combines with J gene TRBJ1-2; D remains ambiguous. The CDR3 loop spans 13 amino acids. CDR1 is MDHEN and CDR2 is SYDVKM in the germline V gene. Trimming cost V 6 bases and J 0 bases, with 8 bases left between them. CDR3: CASRVKANYGYTF. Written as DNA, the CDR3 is TGTGCCAGCAGGGTGAAGGCTAACTATGGCTACACCTTC.

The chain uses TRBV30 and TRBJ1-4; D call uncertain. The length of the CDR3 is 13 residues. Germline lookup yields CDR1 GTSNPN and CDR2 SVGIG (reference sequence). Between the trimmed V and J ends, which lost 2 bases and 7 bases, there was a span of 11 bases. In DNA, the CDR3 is TGTGCCTGGAGTCGAGGGTACGGTGAAAAACTGTTTTTT. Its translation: CAWSRGYGEKLFF.

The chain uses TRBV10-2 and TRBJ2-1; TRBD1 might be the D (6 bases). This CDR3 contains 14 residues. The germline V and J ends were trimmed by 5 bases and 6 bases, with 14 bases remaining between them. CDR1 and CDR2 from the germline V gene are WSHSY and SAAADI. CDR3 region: CASSLQGSSNEQFF. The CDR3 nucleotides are TGCGCCAGCAGTCTGCAGGGGAGTAGCAATGAGCAGTTCTTC.

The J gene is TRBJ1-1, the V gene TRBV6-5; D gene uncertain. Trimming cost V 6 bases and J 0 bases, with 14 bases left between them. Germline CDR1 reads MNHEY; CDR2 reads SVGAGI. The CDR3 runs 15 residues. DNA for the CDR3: TGTGCCAGCAGGTCCCTTGGACGATTGAACACTGAAGCTTTCTTT. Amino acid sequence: CASRSLGRLNTEAFF.

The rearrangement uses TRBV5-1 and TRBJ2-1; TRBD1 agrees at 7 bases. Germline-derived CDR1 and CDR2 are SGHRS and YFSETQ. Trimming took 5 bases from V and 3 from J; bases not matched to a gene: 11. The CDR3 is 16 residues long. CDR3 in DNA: TGCGCCAGCAGTCCGCCGTGGGACAGTAACTACAATGAGCAGTTCTTC. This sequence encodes CASSPPWDSNYNEQFF. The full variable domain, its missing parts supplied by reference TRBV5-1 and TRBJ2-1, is KAGVTQTPRYLIKTRGQQVTLSCSPISGHRSVSWYQQTPGQGLQFLFEYFSETQRNKGNFPGRFSGRQFSNSRSEMNVSTLELGDSALYLCASSPPWDSNYNEQFFGPGTRLTVL.

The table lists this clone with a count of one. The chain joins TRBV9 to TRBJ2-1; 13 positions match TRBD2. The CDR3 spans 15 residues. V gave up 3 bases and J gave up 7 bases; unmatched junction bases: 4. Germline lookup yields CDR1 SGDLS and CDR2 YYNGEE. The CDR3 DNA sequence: TGTGCCAGCAGCGCCGGGGGACTAGCGGGGAATGAGCAGTTCTTC. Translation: CASSAGGLAGNEQFF.

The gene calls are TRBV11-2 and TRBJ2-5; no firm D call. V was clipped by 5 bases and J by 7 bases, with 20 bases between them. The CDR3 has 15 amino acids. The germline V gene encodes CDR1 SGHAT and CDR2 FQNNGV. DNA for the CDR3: TGTGCCAGCAGCGAGGCGGTGTTAGGGCGTGGGACCCAGTACTTC. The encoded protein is CASSEAVLGRGTQYF.